These 12 T cell receptor beta chains share one sample of origin, sequenced in a study of blood T cell repertoires in COVID-19 (dated by TCRdb to 2019 to 2021). Receptor libraries were prepared by the immunoSEQ multiplex PCR assay. TCRdb provides this immuneACCESS table in a form limited to in-frame rearrangements. Some clones are lacking; in checked studies, under half of them reflect an unresolved V gene, and why the rest are absent is not known. The sample contains about 73,000 clones, around 67% of them found a single time. The ten biggest clones cover more than 20% of the sample. Material for sequencing was peripheral blood. These receptors were collected from a man aged 55 to 70 with acute or convalescent COVID-19.

The chain joins TRBV7-9 to TRBJ1-1; D possibly corresponds to TRBD1 (6 bases). Per the germline V gene, CDR1 is SEHNR and CDR2 is FQNEAQ (reference sequence). The length of the CDR3 is 12 residues. Trimming shortened V by 6 bases and J by 2 bases, and 7 bases separated the two germline ends. This chain's CDR3 is CASRQGNTEAFF. The CDR3 DNA is TGTGCCAGCAGACAGGGAAACACTGAAGCTTTCTTT.

By proportion, this clone is medium-sized (0.01 to 0.1%). The chain joins TRBV2 to TRBJ2-3; no clear D. Germline CDR1 is SNHLY and CDR2 is FYNNEI. The ends were cut back, 3 bases at V and 4 bases at J, with 8 bases in the middle. The CDR3 has 13 amino acids. The CDR3 nucleotides read TGTGCCAGCAGTGAGTTAGGAGCAGATACGCAGTATTTT. Translation: CASSELGADTQYF.

The rearrangement joins TRBV19 to TRBJ2-3, with 14 bases matching TRBD2. The CDR3 has 16 residues. Germline CDR1 LNHDA, CDR2 SQIVND (reference sequence). V dropped 5 bases and J dropped 3; count of bases not matched to a gene: 4. The CDR3, as DNA: TGTGCCAGTAGTGTCGGACTAGCGGGGGGTACAGATACGCAGTATTTT. It codes for CASSVGLAGGTDTQYF. Together with reference TRBV19 and TRBJ2-3, the CDR3 gives the full variable domain: DGGITQSPKYLFRKEGQNVTLSCEQNLNHDAMYWYRQDPGQGLRLIYYSQIVNDFQKGDIAEGYSVSREKKESFPLTVTSAQKNPTAFYLCASSVGLAGGTDTQYFGPGTRLTVL.

The rearrangement joins TRBV7-2 to TRBJ1-6; D unclear. Germline-derived CDR1 and CDR2 are SGHTA and FQGNSA. V lost 5 bases and J 6 bases, leaving 11 bases between the germline ends. The CDR3 covers 14 residues. CDR3 sequence: CASSPTGLNSPLHF. The CDR3 DNA is TGTGCCAGCAGCCCAACTGGTCTTAATTCACCCCTCCACTTT.

This chain joins TRBV30 and TRBJ2-1; 11 bases map to TRBD2. Germline assignment: CDR1 GTSNPN and CDR2 SVGIG (reference sequence). Trimming at V came to 5 bases and at J to 9 bases, leaving 12 bases not matched to a gene. The CDR3 is made up of 15 amino acids. CDR3 nucleotides: TGTGCCTGGGGACTAGCGGGTTTCTACGTCGGTGAGCAGTTCTTC. Residues: CAWGLAGFYVGEQFF. Combining the CDR3 with reference TRBV30 and TRBJ2-1 gives the whole variable domain SQTIHQWPATLVQPVGSPLSLECTVEGTSNPNLYWYRQAAGRGLQLLFYSVGIGQISSEVPQNLSASRPQDRQFILSSKKLLLSDSGFYLCAWGLAGFYVGEQFFGPGTRLTVL.

CDR3 protein: CASRQGYEQYF. The CDR3, as DNA: TGTGCCAGCAGACAGGGGTACGAGCAGTACTTC. J is TRBJ2-7 and V is TRBV2; 7 bases map to TRBD1. After removal of 6 bases from V and 4 bases from J, the junction contained 0 bases not matched to a gene. Germline CDR1 SNHLY, CDR2 FYNNEI. CDR3 length equals 11 residues.

This clone was seen more than once but under ten times. V is TRBV19 and J is TRBJ1-2, with 8 bases aligning to TRBD1. CDR1 and CDR2 from the germline V gene are LNHDA and SQIVND (reference sequence). With V trimmed by 3 bases and J by 3 bases, 6 bases remained unmatched. The CDR3 has 15 residues. The CDR3 DNA reads TGTGCCAGTAGTATTGGACAGGGATATGACTATGGCTACACCTTC. Amino acids: CASSIGQGYDYGYTF. Looking up the rest from reference TRBV19 and TRBJ1-2 gives the full variable domain: DGGITQSPKYLFRKEGQNVTLSCEQNLNHDAMYWYRQDPGQGLRLIYYSQIVNDFQKGDIAEGYSVSREKKESFPLTVTSAQKNPTAFYLCASSIGQGYDYGYTFGSGTRLTVV.

The chain couples TRBV6-6 to TRBJ2-7, with 7 nucleotides matching TRBD2. The CDR3 consists of 13 residues. Germline assignment: CDR1 MNHNY and CDR2 SVGAGI (reference sequence). V lost 2 bases, J lost 4 bases, and 2 bases stayed unmatched. The CDR3 is CASSYAGEYEQYF. CDR3 sequence (DNA): TGTGCCAGCAGTTACGCGGGAGAATACGAGCAGTACTTC.

The gene calls are TRBV2 and TRBJ2-2; 7 nucleotides agree with TRBD2. Trimming took 5 bases from V and 2 from J; bases not matched to a gene: 2. Per germline, CDR1 SNHLY and CDR2 FYNNEI. This CDR3 is built from 14 residues. CDR3 residues: CASSRTSNTGELFF. The CDR3, as DNA: TGTGCCAGCAGTCGGACTAGTAACACCGGGGAGCTGTTTTTT.

This clone was seen a handful of times. The rearrangement joins TRBV27 to TRBJ1-6; possibly TRBD1 for D (5 bases). This CDR3 has 19 amino acids. From germline, CDR1 is MNHEY and CDR2 SMNVEV (reference sequence). The germline V and J ends were trimmed by 3 bases and 7 bases, with 25 bases remaining between them. The CDR3, as DNA: TGTGCCAGCAGTTTCCACCTGGGGCAGTCCTTCAGGAAGAATTCACCCCTCCACTTT. Encoded protein: CASSFHLGQSFRKNSPLHF.

To note about this clone: Mismatch with germline at one junction end may stem from a read error. This sequence joins TRBV30 and TRBJ1-4; no definite D call. The CDR3 is 12 amino acids. CDR1 is GTSNPN and CDR2 is SVGIG in the germline V gene (reference sequence). The CDR3 sequence: CAWRRPNEKLFF. The CDR3 region has the DNA TGTGCCTGGAGGCGGCCTAACGAAAAACTGTTTTTT.

The chain is built from TRBV6-1 and TRBJ2-7, with 9 bases aligning to TRBD1. Unmatched junction bases numbered 9, after V lost 4 bases and J lost 2 bases. The CDR3 consists of 16 residues. The germline V gene has CDR1 MNHNS and CDR2 SASEGT. DNA of the CDR3: TGTGCCAGCAGTGCTACAGGGGGCTTCAGTGCCTACGAGCAGTACGTC. Encoded protein: CASSATGGFSAYEQYV.